Following are 21 T cell receptor beta chains from one sample sequenced in a study of identical twins. TCRdb recomputed calls from the 5' RACE reads with MiXCR, one row per CDR3 protein. In the table there are hundreds of thousands of distinct CDR3 sequences, more than 6.5% of which are singletons. These same data were also listed under a study on yellow fever vaccine responses in identical twins.

Sequencing used memory (CD45RO+) T cells sorted from blood. The receptor source for this set is a woman aged 18-29 years in good health.

This clonotype has a count of ten or more. The V and J genes are TRBV27 and TRBJ1-1; no clear D. Trimming removed 3 bases from V and 6 bases from J, with 14 bases in between. This CDR3 spans 14 amino acids. Germline CDR1 is MNHEY and CDR2 is SMNVEV (reference sequence). The CDR3 reads CASSLLGSVSEAFF. In nucleotides, the CDR3 is TGTGCCAGCAGTTTGTTGGGGAGTGTTTCTGAAGCTTTCTTT.

This clonotype came up many times. The chain carries TRBV7-9 and TRBJ2-5; D is undetermined. V was clipped by 0 bases and J by 3 bases, with 11 bases between them. Germline V gene lookup returns CDR1 SEHNR and CDR2 FQNEAQ (reference sequence). The CDR3 covers 15 residues. CDR3 residues: CASSLARQGKETQYF. For the CDR3, the DNA is TGTGCCAGCAGCTTAGCGAGACAAGGAAAAGAGACCCAGTACTTC.

There are many counts of this clonotype. J is TRBJ2-4 and V is TRBV14, with D tentatively TRBD1 or TRBD2 (5 bases each). Germline V gene lookup returns CDR1 SGHDN and CDR2 FVKESK. The CDR3 extends over 14 amino acids. V shed 4 bases and J shed 7 bases, with 14 bases lying between them. The CDR3 bases are TGTGCCAGCAGCCCCGGGGCAATGGGGAACATTCAGTACTTC. Amino acid sequence: CASSPGAMGNIQYF.

This clonotype was seen repeatedly, ten times or more. The rearrangement uses TRBV5-1 and TRBJ1-2, with a weak D call TRBD1 (5 bases). This CDR3 spans 14 amino acids. Germline assignment: CDR1 SGHRS and CDR2 YFSETQ. With 4 bases removed from V and 3 bases from J, the gap between germline ends came to 13 bases. CDR3 coding DNA: TGCGCCAGCAGCCCCAAAACGACAGACTATGGCTACACCTTC. Encoded protein: CASSPKTTDYGYTF.

This clonotype was recorded a few times. The chain is built from TRBV9 and TRBJ2-7; 7 bases fit TRBD2. This CDR3 is built from 15 residues. The germline V gene encodes CDR1 SGDLS and CDR2 YYNGEE. Trimming removed 4 bases from V and 3 bases from J; junction bases left unmatched: 10. CDR3 region: CASSRQSTSYYEQYF. CDR3 in DNA: TGTGCCAGCAGCCGGCAATCGACTAGCTACTACGAGCAGTACTTC.

The chain links TRBV6-5 to TRBJ2-5, with 8 bases aligning to TRBD1. This CDR3 has 16 amino acids. Germline V gene lookup returns CDR1 MNHEY and CDR2 SVGAGI. V lost 0 bases, J lost 4 bases, and 7 bases stayed unmatched. The CDR3 DNA reads as TGTGCCAGCAGTTACTCGAGCCAGGGGGCTCTAGAGACCCAGTACTTC. Its protein is CASSYSSQGALETQYF.

This clonotype was recorded a few times. The rearrangement joins TRBV5-6 to TRBJ2-7; tentatively, D is TRBD1 or TRBD2 (6 bases each). The CDR3 loop spans 16 amino acids. Per germline, CDR1 SGHDT and CDR2 YYEEEE. Trimming cost V 4 bases and J 2 bases, with 19 bases left between them. CDR3 in amino acids: CASSRGSLTGPYEQYF. DNA for the CDR3: TGTGCCAGCAGCCGGGGGTCCCTAACAGGGCCCTACGAGCAGTACTTC. Looking up the rest from reference TRBV5-6 and TRBJ2-7 gives the full variable domain: DAGVTQSPTHLIKTRGQQVTLRCSPKSGHDTVSWYQQALGQGPQFIFQYYEEEERQRGNFPDRFSGHQFPNYSSELNVNALLLGDSALYLCASSRGSLTGPYEQYFGPGTRLTVT.

The chain combines TRBV20-1 with TRBJ2-1, with 10 nucleotides matching TRBD2. The CDR3 runs to 16 residues. J gave up 8 bases and V 5 bases, and 15 bases lay outside the gene matches. Germline CDR1 and CDR2: DFQATT and SNEGSKA (reference sequence). Here the CDR3 DNA reads TGCAGTGCTCCCGGGCTACTAGCGGGGTATGTCGATGAGCAGTTCTTC. It translates to CSAPGLLAGYVDEQFF.

The sample holds a few counts of this clonotype. V usage is TRBV7-9 and J usage is TRBJ2-1, with D tentatively TRBD1 (8 bases). There are 16 residues in the CDR3. V was shortened by 2 bases and J by 10 bases, with 21 bases between the two germline ends. Germline lookup yields CDR1 SEHNR and CDR2 FQNEAQ (reference sequence). CDR3 region: CASSLPGGQAPPEQFF. Here the CDR3 DNA reads TGTGCCAGCAGCTTACCGGGGGGACAGGCGCCGCCGGAGCAGTTCTTC.

The rearrangement joins TRBV20-1 to TRBJ1-2, with 8 bases aligning to TRBD1. V shed 6 bases and J 7 bases; nucleotides not matched to a gene: 13. Germline V gene sequence: CDR1 DFQATT, CDR2 SNEGSKA (reference sequence). This CDR3 is built from 14 residues. The CDR3, as DNA: TGCAGTGCAGCTGAGTCAGGGGGCGGGTTTGGCTACACCTTC. The encoded protein is CSAAESGGGFGYTF.

This clonotype was recorded at least ten times. This rearrangement joins TRBV7-9 to TRBJ1-1, with D hard to call. V was trimmed by 4 bases and J by 1 base, leaving 13 bases between them. The CDR3 is 15 amino acids. Germline V gives CDR1 SEHNR, CDR2 FQNEAQ (reference sequence). CDR3 in DNA: TGTGCCAGCAGCTCCGACGGTGCCCGGAACACTGAAGCTTTCTTT. Residues: CASSSDGARNTEAFF.

The rearrangement links TRBV6-1 to TRBJ1-5, with D maybe TRBD1 (5 bases). Germline V CDR1 and CDR2: MNHNS, SASEGT. The CDR3 is made up of 13 amino acids. V lost 6 bases to trimming and J lost 3 bases, with 9 bases between them. CDR3 in amino acids: CASRGQNNQPQHF. Here the CDR3 DNA reads TGTGCCAGCAGAGGACAAAACAATCAGCCCCAGCATTTT.

V and J are TRBV6-5 and TRBJ1-2; 12 bases align to TRBD1. The germline CDR1 and CDR2 sequences are MNHEY and SVGAGI. The CDR3 sequence is 16 residues long. With V trimmed by 0 bases and J by 3 bases, 2 bases remained unmatched. CDR3 sequence: CASSYSGTGGYYGYTF. The CDR3 DNA sequence: TGTGCCAGCAGTTACTCCGGGACAGGGGGCTACTATGGCTACACCTTC.

V is TRBV20-1 and J is TRBJ2-5; a possible D gene is TRBD2 (7 bases). CDR3 length: 14 residues. The germline gives CDR1 DFQATT, CDR2 SNEGSKA (reference sequence). V was pared by 3 bases and J by 4 bases, with 15 bases between. This CDR3 is CSASGGLWGETQYF. The CDR3 region has the DNA TGCAGTGCTAGCGGGGGGCTGTGGGGAGAGACCCAGTACTTC.

The sample holds many counts of this clonotype. DNA for the CDR3: TGTGCCAGCAGGCAGGGCTTAGAGTTGTACAATGAGCAGTTCTTC. It yields the protein CASRQGLELYNEQFF. This chain connects TRBV12-3 or TRBV12-4 to TRBJ2-1; the D gene is possibly TRBD1 (5 bases). CDR3 length equals 15 residues. V was shortened by 6 bases and J by 4 bases, with 16 bases between the two germline ends.

Many counts were recorded for this clonotype. This chain uses TRBV24-1 with TRBJ2-3; no firm D call. Germline V gives CDR1 KGHDR, CDR2 SFDVKD. This CDR3 has 12 amino acids. With 1 base removed from V and 5 bases from J, the gap between germline ends came to 3 bases. The CDR3 here is CATSDLRDTQYF. Here the CDR3 DNA reads TGTGCCACCAGTGATTTAAGAGATACGCAGTATTTT.

This clonotype was counted between two and nine times. CDR3 region: CASGQGRANEKLFF. The CDR3 DNA follows: TGTGCCAGCGGACAGGGGAGGGCTAATGAAAAACTGTTTTTT. The rearrangement links TRBV2 to TRBJ1-4; 9 nucleotides agree with TRBD1. Losses at the gene ends were 8 bases for V and 3 bases for J; bases not matched to a gene: 4. Germline V CDR1 and CDR2: SNHLY, FYNNEI. The CDR3 contains 14 residues. Supplemented by reference TRBV2 and TRBJ1-4, the full variable domain reads EPEVTQTPSHQVTQMGQEVILRCVPISNHLYFYWYRQILGQKVEFLVSFYNNEISEKSEIFDDQFSVERPDGSNFTLKIRSTKLEDSAMYFCASGQGRANEKLFFGSGTQLSVL.

This chain links TRBV20-1 with TRBJ2-7; D gene ambiguous. Germline CDR1 is DFQATT and CDR2 is SNEGSKA (reference sequence). V was clipped by 6 bases and J by 3 bases, with 12 bases between them. The CDR3 extends over 12 amino acids. CDR3 protein: CSAQPGGYEQYF. CDR3 DNA: TGCAGTGCCCAGCCGGGCGGCTACGAGCAGTACTTC.

The chain combines TRBV29-1 with TRBJ2-3; 9 nucleotides line up with TRBD1. CDR3 length: 11 amino acids. The junction had 8 bases not matched to a gene; V was cut back by 8 bases and J by 11 bases. CDR1 is SQVTM, CDR2 ANQGSEA, per germline. CDR3 in amino acids: CSLRDRVLQYF. CDR3 DNA: TGCAGCCTCCGGGACAGGGTATTGCAGTATTTT.

This clonotype was seen ten or more times. The chain employs TRBV6-1 and TRBJ2-1, with TRBD2 matching 7 bases. Losses at the gene ends were 3 bases for V and 2 bases for J; bases not matched to a gene: 4. Germline lookup yields CDR1 MNHNS and CDR2 SASEGT. The CDR3 is 15 residues long. This CDR3 reads CASSDTSAPYNEQFF. CDR3 sequence (DNA): TGTGCCAGCAGTGATACTAGCGCGCCCTACAATGAGCAGTTCTTC.

This clonotype was recorded at least ten times. The V gene is TRBV27, the J gene TRBJ2-2; D is unresolved. The V gene lost 4 bases and the J gene lost 1 base, with 7 bases spanning the gap. CDR3 length: 14 amino acids. Germline V CDR1 and CDR2: MNHEY, SMNVEV (reference sequence). CDR3: CASSYGQNTGELFF. For the CDR3, the DNA is TGTGCCAGCAGTTACGGTCAGAACACCGGGGAGCTGTTTTTT.